Each of the 17 T cell receptor beta chains below was sequenced from the same sample in a study of blood T cell repertoires in COVID-19. The table came from immunoSEQ multiplex PCR; TCRdb's copy has only in-frame clones and leaves some out. The sample yields roughly 250,000 clones, 70% to 90% seen once. Sequencing was carried out using PBMCs or T cells enriched from blood (not recorded which). The receptors here all came from a woman in her thirties or forties with acute COVID-19.

The chain has TRBV5-1 and TRBJ2-3; 15 positions match TRBD2. V lost 7 bases to trimming and J lost 2 bases; unmatched junction nucleotides: 5. From germline, CDR1 is SGHRS and CDR2 YFSETQ. The CDR3 sequence is 16 residues long. The CDR3 DNA follows: TGCGCCAGCGGACTAGCGGGAGGGTCCCTCACAGATACGCAGTATTTT. It specifies CASGLAGGSLTDTQYF.

This clone was seen once. The chain is built from TRBV4-2 and TRBJ1-4, with TRBD1 matching 9 bases. This CDR3 is built from 15 residues. V shed 4 bases and J 8 bases; nucleotides not matched to a gene: 8. Germline V gene data show CDR1 as LGHNA and CDR2 as YNFKEQ. The CDR3 region is CASSLVGTGYEKLFF. Written as DNA, the CDR3 is TGTGCCAGCAGCCTCGTGGGGACAGGGTACGAAAAACTGTTTTTT.

The J gene is TRBJ1-1, the V gene TRBV30; possible D gene TRBD1, 6 bases. This CDR3 spans 13 amino acids. Germline-derived CDR1 and CDR2 are GTSNPN and SVGIG (reference sequence). Trimming took off 3 bases at V and 5 bases at J, with 13 bases between the two ends. This CDR3 reads CAWRLTGSTEAFF. Here the CDR3 DNA reads TGTGCCTGGAGATTAACAGGGAGTACTGAAGCTTTCTTT.

The V call is TRBV5-8, the J call TRBJ1-3, with 10 bases lining up with TRBD1. There are 17 residues in the CDR3. In germline, CDR1 is SGHTS, CDR2 YDEGEE. V lost 4 bases to trimming and J lost 1 base; unmatched junction nucleotides: 8. This chain's CDR3 is CASSRSGQGTSGNTIYF. CDR3 sequence (DNA): TGTGCCAGCAGCCGCTCGGGACAGGGGACGTCTGGAAACACCATATATTTT.

The CDR3 reads CASSKGVGLAGGEQFF. Written as DNA, the CDR3 is TGTGCCAGCAGCAAAGGCGTGGGACTAGCGGGAGGGGAGCAGTTCTTC. The J gene is TRBJ2-1, the V gene TRBV21-1; the table's D call of TRBD2 was not tested on the DNA. TRBV21-1 is termed a pseudogene. This CDR3 is 16 amino acids long.

This chain links TRBV20-1 with TRBJ2-7; perhaps TRBD1 as D (6 bases). Trimming pared 3 bases from V and 0 bases from J, leaving 15 bases between. The CDR3 contains 15 residues. Germline V gene data show CDR1 as DFQATT and CDR2 as SNEGSKA (reference sequence). The CDR3 loop reads CSASRLRGSSYEQYF. DNA for the CDR3: TGCAGTGCTAGTCGCCTCAGGGGTAGCTCCTACGAGCAGTACTTC.

The chain joins TRBV24-1 to TRBJ2-1, with 7 bases fitting TRBD2. CDR3 length equals 19 residues. Germline CDR1 and CDR2: KGHDR and SFDVKD. The V gene end was trimmed by 4 bases and the J gene end by 0 bases; junction bases not matched to a gene: 14. The CDR3 coding sequence is TGTGCCACCAGTGACCCGAGGGGACTAACGGGACTCTCCTACAATGAGCAGTTCTTC. It encodes CATSDPRGLTGLSYNEQFF.

The rearrangement links TRBV11-2 to TRBJ1-4; 9 positions match TRBD1. Germline CDR1 reads SGHAT; CDR2 reads FQNNGV. Unmatched junction bases numbered 6, after V lost 5 bases and J lost 8 bases. The CDR3 is 14 residues long. The CDR3 DNA reads TGTGCCAGCAGCGTACAGGGGGCTGGGGAAAAACTGTTTTTT. Protein sequence: CASSVQGAGEKLFF.

The chain uses TRBV18 and TRBJ2-1; 12 positions agree with TRBD2. J lost 5 bases, V lost 3 bases, and 2 bases had no gene match. Germline V lookup: CDR1 KGHSH, CDR2 LQKENI. This CDR3 spans 15 amino acids. Here the CDR3 DNA reads TGTGCCAGCTCACCCCTAGCGGGAGGGGACAATGAGCAGTTCTTC. Translated: CASSPLAGGDNEQFF. Based on the CDR3 plus reference TRBV18 and TRBJ2-1, the full variable domain is NAGVMQNPRHLVRRRGQEARLRCSPMKGHSHVYWYRQLPEEGLKFMVYLQKENIIDESGMPKERFSAEFPKEGPSILRIQQVVRGDSAAYFCASSPLAGGDNEQFFGPGTRLTVL.

This chain connects TRBV21-1 to TRBJ2-7; the DNA was not compared with TRBD1, the D call given in the table. TRBV21-1 is assigned pseudogene status. The CDR3 spans 16 residues. CDR3: CASSKFDPGGSYEQYF. CDR3 nucleotide sequence: TGTGCCAGCAGCAAATTCGACCCAGGGGGCTCCTACGAGCAGTACTTC.

V usage is TRBV14 and J usage is TRBJ2-7; D gene unclear. This CDR3 comprises 13 residues. CDR1 is SGHDN, CDR2 FVKESK, per germline. V lost 0 bases to trimming and J lost 7 bases, with 10 bases between them. For the CDR3, the DNA is TGTGCCAGCAGCCAAGATGAGCTTCGGGAGCAGTACTTC. This encodes CASSQDELREQYF.

V is TRBV19 and J is TRBJ2-1; 7 positions match TRBD2. V shed 3 bases and J 6 bases; nucleotides not matched to a gene: 8. The CDR3 is 15 amino acids. Germline V gene data show CDR1 as LNHDA and CDR2 as SQIVND (reference sequence). CDR3 in amino acids: CASSIGAGVPNEQFF. As DNA, the CDR3 is TGTGCCAGTAGTATTGGCGCGGGAGTACCCAATGAGCAGTTCTTC.

The chain couples TRBV30 to TRBJ2-1; 7 bases agree with TRBD2. V dropped 1 base and J dropped 4; count of bases not matched to a gene: 7. CDR3 length: 15 residues. Germline V gives CDR1 GTSNPN, CDR2 SVGIG (reference sequence). In DNA form, the CDR3 reads TGTGCCTGGAGTGGTGTGACTAGCCGTTACAATGAGCAGTTCTTC. This encodes CAWSGVTSRYNEQFF.

The CDR3 region is CASSQERTGGLSSGNTIYF. CDR3 DNA sequence: TGCGCCAGCAGCCAAGAGCGGACGGGAGGGCTCAGCTCTGGAAACACCATATATTTT. The V and J genes are TRBV4-1 and TRBJ1-3; D is undetermined. The CDR3 contains 19 residues. Germline V lookup: CDR1 MGHRA, CDR2 YSYEKL. Trimming took 0 bases from V and 0 from J, leaving 18 bases between them.

This chain uses TRBV30 with TRBJ2-1, with D maybe TRBD2 (7 bases). This CDR3 has 13 residues. Per the germline V gene, CDR1 is GTSNPN and CDR2 is SVGIG (reference sequence). V dropped 5 bases and J dropped 4 bases, with 12 bases sitting between them. This CDR3 reads CAWERGGYNEQFF. The CDR3 DNA reads TGTGCCTGGGAGAGGGGGGGATACAATGAGCAGTTCTTC.

Concerning this clone: Its ends do not fully match the called genes, so a read error is possible. The chain carries TRBV30 and TRBJ1-5; D possibly corresponds to TRBD1 (5 bases). Per germline, CDR1 GTSNPN and CDR2 SVGIG (reference sequence). The CDR3 covers 13 residues. In DNA form, the CDR3 reads TGTGCCTGCAGTGTGGGGCGCAATCAGCCCCAGCATTTT. Translating it yields CACSVGRNQPQHF.

This clone showed up just a few times. The V call is TRBV3-1 (or the pseudogene TRBV3-2), the J call TRBJ2-1; possibly TRBD2 for D (5 bases). Per germline, CDR1 LGHDT and CDR2 YNNKEL (reference sequence). The CDR3 runs to 13 residues. Between the trimmed V and J ends, which lost 0 bases and 9 bases, there was a span of 9 bases. The CDR3 sequence is CASSQEMGSEQFF. In DNA form, the CDR3 reads TGTGCCAGCAGCCAAGAAATGGGGAGTGAGCAGTTCTTC.